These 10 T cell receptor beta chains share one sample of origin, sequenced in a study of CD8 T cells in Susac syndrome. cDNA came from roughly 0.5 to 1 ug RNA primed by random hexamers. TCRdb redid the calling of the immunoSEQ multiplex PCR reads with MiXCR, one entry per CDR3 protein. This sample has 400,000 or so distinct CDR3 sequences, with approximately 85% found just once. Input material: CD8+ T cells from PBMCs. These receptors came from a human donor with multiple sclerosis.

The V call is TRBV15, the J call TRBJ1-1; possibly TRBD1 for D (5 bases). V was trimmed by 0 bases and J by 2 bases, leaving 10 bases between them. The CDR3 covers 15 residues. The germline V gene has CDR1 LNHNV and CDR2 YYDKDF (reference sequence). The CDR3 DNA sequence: TGTGCCACCAGCAGAGATCTTGGGGACAACACTGAAGCTTTCTTT. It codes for CATSRDLGDNTEAFF.

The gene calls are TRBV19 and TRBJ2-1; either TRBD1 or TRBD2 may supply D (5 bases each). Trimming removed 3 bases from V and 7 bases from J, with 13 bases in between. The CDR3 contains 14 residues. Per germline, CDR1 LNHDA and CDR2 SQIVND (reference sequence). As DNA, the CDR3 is TGTGCCAGTAGTATCGTGGGGACCACTAATGAGCAGTTCTTC. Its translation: CASSIVGTTNEQFF.

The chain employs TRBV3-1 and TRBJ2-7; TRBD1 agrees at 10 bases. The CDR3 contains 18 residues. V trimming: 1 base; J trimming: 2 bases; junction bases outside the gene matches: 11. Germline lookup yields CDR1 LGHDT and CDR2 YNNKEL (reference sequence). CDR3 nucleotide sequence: TGTGCCAGCAGCCAAGGCTACTGGACAGGGGGGGACACCTACGAGCAGTACTTC. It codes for CASSQGYWTGGDTYEQYF.

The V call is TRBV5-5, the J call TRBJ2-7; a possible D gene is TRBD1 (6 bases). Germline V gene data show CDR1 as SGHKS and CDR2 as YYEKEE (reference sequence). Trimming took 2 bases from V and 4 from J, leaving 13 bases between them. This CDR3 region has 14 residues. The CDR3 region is CASSLYRDIYEQYF. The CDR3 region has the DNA TGTGCCAGCAGCTTATACAGGGACATTTACGAGCAGTACTTC.

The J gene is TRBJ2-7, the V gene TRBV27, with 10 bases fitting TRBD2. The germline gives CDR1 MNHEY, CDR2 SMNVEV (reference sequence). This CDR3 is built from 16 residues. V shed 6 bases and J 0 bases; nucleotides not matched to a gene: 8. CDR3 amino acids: CASRLAGLSYSYEQYF. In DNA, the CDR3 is TGTGCCAGCAGACTAGCGGGATTATCTTACTCCTACGAGCAGTACTTC.

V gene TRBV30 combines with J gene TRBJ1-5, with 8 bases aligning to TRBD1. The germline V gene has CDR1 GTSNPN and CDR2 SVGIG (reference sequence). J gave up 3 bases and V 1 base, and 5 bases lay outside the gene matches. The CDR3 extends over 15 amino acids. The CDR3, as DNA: TGTGCCTGGAGTGAAGGGACAGGCCCCAATCAGCCCCAGCATTTT. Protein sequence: CAWSEGTGPNQPQHF.

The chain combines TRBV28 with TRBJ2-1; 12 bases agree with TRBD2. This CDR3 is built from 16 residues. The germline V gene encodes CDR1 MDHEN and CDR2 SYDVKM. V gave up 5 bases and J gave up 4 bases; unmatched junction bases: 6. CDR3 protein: CASSPPTSGSYNEQFF. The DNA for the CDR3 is TGTGCCAGCAGTCCTCCGACTAGCGGGAGTTACAATGAGCAGTTCTTC. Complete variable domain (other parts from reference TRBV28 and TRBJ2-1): DVKVTQSSRYLVKRTGEKVFLECVQDMDHENMFWYRQDPGLGLRLIYFSYDVKMKEKGDIPEGYSVSREKKERFSLILESASTNQTSMYLCASSPPTSGSYNEQFFGPGTRLTVL.

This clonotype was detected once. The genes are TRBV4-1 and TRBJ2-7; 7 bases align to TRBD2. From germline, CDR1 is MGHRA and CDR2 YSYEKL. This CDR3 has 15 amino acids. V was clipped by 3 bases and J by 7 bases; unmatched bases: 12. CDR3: CASSQIDTVGGEQYF. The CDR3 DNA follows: TGCGCCAGCAGCCAGATAGACACCGTGGGGGGGGAGCAGTACTTC.

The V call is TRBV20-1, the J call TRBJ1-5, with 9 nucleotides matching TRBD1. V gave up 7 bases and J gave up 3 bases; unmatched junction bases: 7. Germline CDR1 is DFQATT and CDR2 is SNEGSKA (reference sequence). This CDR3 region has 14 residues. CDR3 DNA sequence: TGCAGTGTAACGGACAGGGGTTACAATCAGCCCCAGCATTTT. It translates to CSVTDRGYNQPQHF.

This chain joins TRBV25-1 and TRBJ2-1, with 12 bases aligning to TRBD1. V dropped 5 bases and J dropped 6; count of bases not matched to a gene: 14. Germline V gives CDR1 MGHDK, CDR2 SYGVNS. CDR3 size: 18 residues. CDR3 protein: CASSPGQGAPKVRNEQFF. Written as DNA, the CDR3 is TGTGCCAGCAGTCCGGGACAGGGGGCGCCTAAGGTCCGCAATGAGCAGTTCTTC.